One TCR beta chain is described in this entry. The data stem from a study of blood T cell repertoires in COVID-19. For the study at large: Nucleic acid was either cDNA or gDNA, and it came from T cells, B-cell-depleted T cells, or PBMCs.

Donors in Cohort 3 counted as recovered after two negative PCRs, clearance, or symptom resolution. Per germline, CDR1 MDHEN and CDR2 SYDVKM. With 3 bases removed from V and 10 bases from J, the gap between germline ends came to 18 bases. The CDR3 spans 14 residues. Sequencing used immunoSEQ multiplex PCR; TCRdb keeps in-frame clones, though not all of them. The table lists 360,000 or so clones, roughly 90% of them singletons. This receptor was identified in a woman in her thirties who had recovered from COVID-19. Sequenced input: PBMCs or T cells enriched from blood (not recorded which). The rearrangement uses TRBV28 and TRBJ1-2, with D possibly being TRBD1 (6 bases). The CDR3 DNA sequence: TGTGCCAGCAGTTTGTACAGGGAGCCGCCAACCTACACCTTC. Translation gives CASSLYREPPTYTF.